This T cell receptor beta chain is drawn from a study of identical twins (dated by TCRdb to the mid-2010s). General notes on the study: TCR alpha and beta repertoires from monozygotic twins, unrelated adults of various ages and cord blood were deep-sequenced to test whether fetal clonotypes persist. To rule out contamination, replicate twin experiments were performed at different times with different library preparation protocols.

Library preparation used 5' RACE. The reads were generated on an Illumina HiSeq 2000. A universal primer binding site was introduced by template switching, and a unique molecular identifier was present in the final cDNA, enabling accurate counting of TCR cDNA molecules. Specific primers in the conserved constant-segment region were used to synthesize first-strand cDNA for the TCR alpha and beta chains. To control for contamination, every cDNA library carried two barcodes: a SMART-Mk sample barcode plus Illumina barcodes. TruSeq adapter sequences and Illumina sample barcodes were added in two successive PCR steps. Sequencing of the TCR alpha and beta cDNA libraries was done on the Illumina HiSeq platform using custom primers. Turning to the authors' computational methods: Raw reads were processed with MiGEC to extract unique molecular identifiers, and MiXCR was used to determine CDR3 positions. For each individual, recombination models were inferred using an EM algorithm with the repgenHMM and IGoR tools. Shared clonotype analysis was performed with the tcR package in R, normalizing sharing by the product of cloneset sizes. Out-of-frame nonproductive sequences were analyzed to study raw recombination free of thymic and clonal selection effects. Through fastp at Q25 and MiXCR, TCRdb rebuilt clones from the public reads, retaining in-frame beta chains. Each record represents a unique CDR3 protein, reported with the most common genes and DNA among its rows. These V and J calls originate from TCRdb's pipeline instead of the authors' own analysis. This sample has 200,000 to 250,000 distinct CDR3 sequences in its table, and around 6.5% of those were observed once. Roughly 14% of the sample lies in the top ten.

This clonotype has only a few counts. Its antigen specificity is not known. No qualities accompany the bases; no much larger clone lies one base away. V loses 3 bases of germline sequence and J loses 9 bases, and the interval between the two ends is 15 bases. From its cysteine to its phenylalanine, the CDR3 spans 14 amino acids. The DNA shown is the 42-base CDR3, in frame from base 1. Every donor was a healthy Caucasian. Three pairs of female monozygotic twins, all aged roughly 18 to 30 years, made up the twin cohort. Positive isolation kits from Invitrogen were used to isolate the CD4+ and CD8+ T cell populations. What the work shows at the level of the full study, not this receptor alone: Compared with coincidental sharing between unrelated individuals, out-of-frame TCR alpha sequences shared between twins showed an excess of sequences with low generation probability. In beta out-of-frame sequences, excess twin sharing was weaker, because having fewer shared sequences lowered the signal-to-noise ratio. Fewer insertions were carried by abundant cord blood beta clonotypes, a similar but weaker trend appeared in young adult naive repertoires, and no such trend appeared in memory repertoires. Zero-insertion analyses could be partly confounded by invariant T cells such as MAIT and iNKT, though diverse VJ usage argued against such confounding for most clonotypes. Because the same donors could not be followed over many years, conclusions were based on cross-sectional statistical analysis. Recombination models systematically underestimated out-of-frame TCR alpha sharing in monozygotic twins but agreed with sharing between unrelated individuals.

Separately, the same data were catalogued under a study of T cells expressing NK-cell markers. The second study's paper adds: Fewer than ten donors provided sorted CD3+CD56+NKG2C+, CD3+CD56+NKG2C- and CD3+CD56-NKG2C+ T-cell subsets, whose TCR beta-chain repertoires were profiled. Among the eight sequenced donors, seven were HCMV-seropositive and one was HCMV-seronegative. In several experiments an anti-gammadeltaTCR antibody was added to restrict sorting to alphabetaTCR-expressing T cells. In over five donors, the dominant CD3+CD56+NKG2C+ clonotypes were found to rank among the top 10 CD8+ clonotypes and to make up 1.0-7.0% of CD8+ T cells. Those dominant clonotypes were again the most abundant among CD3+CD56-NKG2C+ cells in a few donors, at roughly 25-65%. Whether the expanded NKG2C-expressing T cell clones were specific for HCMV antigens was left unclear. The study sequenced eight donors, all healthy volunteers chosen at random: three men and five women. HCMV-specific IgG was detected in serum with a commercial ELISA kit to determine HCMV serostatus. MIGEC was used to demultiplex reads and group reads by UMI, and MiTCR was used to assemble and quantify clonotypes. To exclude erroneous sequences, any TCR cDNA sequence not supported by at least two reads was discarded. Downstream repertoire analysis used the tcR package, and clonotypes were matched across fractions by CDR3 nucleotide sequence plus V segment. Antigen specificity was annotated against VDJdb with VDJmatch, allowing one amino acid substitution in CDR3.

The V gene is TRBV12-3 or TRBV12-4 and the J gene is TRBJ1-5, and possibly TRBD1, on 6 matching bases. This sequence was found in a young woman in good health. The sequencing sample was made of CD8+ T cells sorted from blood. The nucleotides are TGTGCCAGCAGTTTTGGGGACATGTATTCGCCCCAGCATTTT. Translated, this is CASSFGDMYSPQHF.